This paragraph reports one TCR beta chain. Methods used by the authors: Cell counts per sample came from amplifying reference gene primers. Only in-frame clones appear in the TCRdb table, and some are missing; sequencing was by immunoSEQ multiplex PCR. V, J and clone size are those of that table, while D and trimming were read from the DNA. The sample lists around 130,000 clones, about 82% occurring once. This entry comes from a study of blood T cell repertoires in COVID-19. Study overall: Samples came from the United States, Italy and Spain, spanning acute and convalescent COVID-19.

The TCR comes from a man aged 45-65 years with acute or convalescent COVID-19. The sequenced sample consisted of peripheral blood.

The CDR3 is CASSLVVQARANYGYTF. The CDR3 bases are TGTGCCAGCAGCTTAGTGGTCCAGGCTCGAGCTAACTATGGCTACACCTTC. The chain has TRBV11-2 and TRBJ1-2; unclear D gene. V was trimmed by 1 base and J by 0 bases, leaving 15 bases between them. The CDR3 runs to 17 residues. CDR1 and CDR2 from the germline V gene are SGHAT and FQNNGV.